The 10 T cell receptor beta chains below all came from one sample that was sequenced in a study of cytomegalovirus exposure and HLA in healthy donors. The PCR was carried out with 60 Vbeta primers and 13 Jbeta primers. The table came from immunoSEQ multiplex PCR; TCRdb's copy has only in-frame clones and leaves some out. The sample includes about 120,000 clones, around 74% of them seen just once. Input material: PBMCs. The receptors shown here come from a man aged 60 to 75 in good health and CMV-seropositive.

This clone was seen a few times. V gene TRBV14 combines with J gene TRBJ2-1; D may be TRBD2 (7 bases). The germline V gene encodes CDR1 SGHDN and CDR2 FVKESK. The germline V and J ends were trimmed by 0 bases and 2 bases, with 11 bases remaining between them. This CDR3 is built from 16 residues. CDR3 in DNA: TGTGCCAGCAGCCAAGAAAGGGGGGGCACCTACAATGAGCAGTTCTTC. Its translation is CASSQERGGTYNEQFF.

This clone was detected once. The chain employs TRBV6-1 and TRBJ2-5; the D gene is possibly TRBD2 (6 bases). V gave up 3 bases and J gave up 9 bases, with 20 bases separating them. In germline, CDR1 is MNHNS, CDR2 SASEGT. The CDR3 has 15 residues. The CDR3, as DNA: TGTGCCAGCAGTGATCCTTTTGGGACTGGGGAGGCCCAGTACTTC. Translated: CASSDPFGTGEAQYF.

This clone was detected only a few times. This sequence joins TRBV29-1 and TRBJ1-5; 8 bases line up with TRBD1. CDR1 and CDR2 from the germline V gene are SQVTM and ANQGSEA. The CDR3 length is 13 residues. J gave up 11 bases and V 6 bases, and 12 bases lay outside the gene matches. The CDR3 sequence is CSVGEGDRGSQHF. CDR3 nucleotide sequence: TGCAGCGTCGGAGAAGGTGACAGGGGATCCCAGCATTTT.

To note about this clone: Compared with germline, one end of the junction differs, possibly owing to a read error. V usage is TRBV30 and J usage is TRBJ1-3; 7 positions agree with TRBD1. Germline lookup yields CDR1 GTSNPN and CDR2 SVGIG (reference sequence). The CDR3 is 15 amino acids. CDR3 protein: CAGSPLDRVRNTIYF. The CDR3 DNA is TGTGCCGGGAGCCCCCTTGACAGGGTTCGGAACACCATATATTTT.

The chain combines TRBV29-1 with TRBJ2-1; possible D gene TRBD1, 6 bases. The CDR3 consists of 12 residues. Germline V gene sequence: CDR1 SQVTM, CDR2 ANQGSEA. Trimming shortened V by 5 bases and J by 8 bases, and 13 bases separated the two germline ends. In DNA form, the CDR3 reads TGCAGCGTTAACAGGGATATCGATGAGCAGTTCTTC. The encoded protein is CSVNRDIDEQFF.

The chain links TRBV2 to TRBJ1-1, with D hard to call. V lost 0 bases, J lost 5 bases, and 13 bases lay in between. Germline lookup yields CDR1 SNHLY and CDR2 FYNNEI. The CDR3 has 15 residues. Here the CDR3 reads CASSEAHFGGTEAFF. Here the CDR3 DNA reads TGTGCCAGCAGTGAAGCCCATTTCGGAGGGACTGAAGCTTTCTTT.

This chain connects TRBV12-5 to TRBJ2-7, with D possibly being TRBD1 (6 bases). V lost 5 bases and J 2 bases, leaving 10 bases between the germline ends. Germline CDR1 LGHNT, CDR2 FRNRAP. The CDR3 length is 13 residues. CDR3 region: CASGLTGTYEQYF. The CDR3 DNA follows: TGTGCTAGTGGTCTAACAGGGACCTACGAGCAGTACTTC.

This sequence joins TRBV5-1 and TRBJ2-7, with 7 nucleotides matching TRBD2. Trimming took 4 bases from V and 4 from J; bases not matched to a gene: 11. Germline loops: CDR1 SGHRS, CDR2 YFSETQ. This CDR3 is 15 amino acids long. The CDR3 bases are TGCGCCAGCAGCATTAACCCAGGGAGGGAATACGAGCAGTACTTC. Translation gives CASSINPGREYEQYF.

The chain uses TRBV18 and TRBJ1-1; D unclear. In germline, CDR1 is KGHSH, CDR2 LQKENI. The V gene lost 3 bases and the J gene lost 2 bases, with 7 bases spanning the gap. The CDR3 contains 13 residues. In DNA, the CDR3 is TGTGCCAGCTCACCGTACAGCAACACTGAAGCTTTCTTT. This translates into CASSPYSNTEAFF.

The chain links TRBV6-1 to TRBJ1-5; possible D gene TRBD1, 6 bases. The CDR3 contains 14 residues. The ends were cut back, 7 bases at V and 1 base at J, with 11 bases in the middle. The germline V gene encodes CDR1 MNHNS and CDR2 SASEGT. CDR3 protein: CASTWGLSNQPQHF. Here the CDR3 DNA reads TGTGCCAGCACATGGGGGCTAAGCAATCAGCCCCAGCATTTT.